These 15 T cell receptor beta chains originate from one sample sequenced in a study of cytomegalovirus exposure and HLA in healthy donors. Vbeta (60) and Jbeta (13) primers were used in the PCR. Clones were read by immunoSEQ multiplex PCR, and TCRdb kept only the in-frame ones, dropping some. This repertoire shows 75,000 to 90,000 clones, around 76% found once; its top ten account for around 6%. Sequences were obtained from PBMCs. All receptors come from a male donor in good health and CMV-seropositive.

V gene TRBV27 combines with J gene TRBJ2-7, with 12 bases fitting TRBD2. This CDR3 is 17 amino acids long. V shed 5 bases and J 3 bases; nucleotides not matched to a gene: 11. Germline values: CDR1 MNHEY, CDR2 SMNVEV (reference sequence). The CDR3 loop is CASSTSGTSGFHYEQYF. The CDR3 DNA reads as TGTGCCAGCAGTACCTCCGGGACTAGCGGGTTTCACTACGAGCAGTACTTC.

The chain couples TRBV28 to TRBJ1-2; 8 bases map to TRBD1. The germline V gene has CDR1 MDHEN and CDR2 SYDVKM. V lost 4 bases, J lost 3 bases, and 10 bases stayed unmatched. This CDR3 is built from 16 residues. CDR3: CASSSDRVPPYYGYTF. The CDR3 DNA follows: TGTGCCAGCAGTTCGGACAGGGTCCCTCCATACTATGGCTACACCTTC.

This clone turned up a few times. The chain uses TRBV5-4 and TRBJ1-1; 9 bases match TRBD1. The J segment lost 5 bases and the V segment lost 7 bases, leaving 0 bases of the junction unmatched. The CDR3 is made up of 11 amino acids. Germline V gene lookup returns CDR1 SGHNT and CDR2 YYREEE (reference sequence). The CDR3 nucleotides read TGTGCCAGCGGGACAGGGACTGAAGCTTTCTTT. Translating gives CASGTGTEAFF. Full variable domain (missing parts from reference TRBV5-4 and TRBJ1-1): ETGVTQSPTHLIKTRGQQVTLRCSSQSGHNTVSWYQQALGQGPQFIFQYYREEENGRGNFPPRFSGLQFPNYSSELNVNALELDDSALYLCASGTGTEAFFGQGTRLTVV.

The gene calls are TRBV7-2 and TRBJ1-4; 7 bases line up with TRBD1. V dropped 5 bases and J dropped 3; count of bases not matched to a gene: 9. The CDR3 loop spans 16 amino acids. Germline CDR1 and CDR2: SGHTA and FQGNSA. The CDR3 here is CASSPYSGTANEKLFF. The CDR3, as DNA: TGTGCCAGCAGCCCATATTCCGGGACAGCTAATGAAAAACTGTTTTTT.

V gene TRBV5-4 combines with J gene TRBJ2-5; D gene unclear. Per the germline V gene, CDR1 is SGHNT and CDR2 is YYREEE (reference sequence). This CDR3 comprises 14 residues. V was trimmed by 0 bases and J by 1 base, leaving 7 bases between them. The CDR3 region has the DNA TGTGCCAGCAGCTTGGTTACGGTCCAAGAGACCCAGTACTTC. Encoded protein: CASSLVTVQETQYF.

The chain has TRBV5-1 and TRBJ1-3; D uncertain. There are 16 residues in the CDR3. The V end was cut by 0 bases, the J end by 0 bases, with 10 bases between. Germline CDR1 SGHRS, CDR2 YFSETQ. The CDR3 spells CASSLAGRTSGNTIYF. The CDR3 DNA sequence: TGCGCCAGCAGCTTGGCCGGTCGAACCTCTGGAAACACCATATATTTT.

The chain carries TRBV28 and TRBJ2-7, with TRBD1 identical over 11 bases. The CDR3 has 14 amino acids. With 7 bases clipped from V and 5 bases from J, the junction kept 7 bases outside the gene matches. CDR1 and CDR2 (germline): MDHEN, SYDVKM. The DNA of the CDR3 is TGTGCCAGCACCCCGGGACAGGGGGTGAACGAGCAGTACTTC. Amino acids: CASTPGQGVNEQYF.

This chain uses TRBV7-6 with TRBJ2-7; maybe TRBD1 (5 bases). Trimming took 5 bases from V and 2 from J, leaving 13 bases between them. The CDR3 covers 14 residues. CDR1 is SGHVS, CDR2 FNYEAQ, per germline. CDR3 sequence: CASSQGSMAYEQYF. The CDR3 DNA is TGTGCCAGCAGCCAGGGATCAATGGCCTACGAGCAGTACTTC.

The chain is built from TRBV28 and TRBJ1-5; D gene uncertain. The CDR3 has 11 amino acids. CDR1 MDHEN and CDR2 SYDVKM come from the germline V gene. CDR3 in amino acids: CAIGSNQPQHF. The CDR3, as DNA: TGTGCAATCGGGAGCAATCAGCCCCAGCATTTT.

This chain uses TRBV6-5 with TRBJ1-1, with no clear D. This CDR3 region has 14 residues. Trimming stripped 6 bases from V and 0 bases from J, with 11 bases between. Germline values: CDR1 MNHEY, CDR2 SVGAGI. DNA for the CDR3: TGTGCCAGCAGCCCAAGGCGGATGAACACTGAAGCTTTCTTT. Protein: CASSPRRMNTEAFF.

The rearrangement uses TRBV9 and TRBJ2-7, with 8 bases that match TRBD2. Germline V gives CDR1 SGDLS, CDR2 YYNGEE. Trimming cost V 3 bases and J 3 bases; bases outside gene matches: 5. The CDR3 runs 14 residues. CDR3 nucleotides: TGTGCCAGCAGCGCCGGGGGGGACCACTACGAGCAGTACTTC. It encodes CASSAGGDHYEQYF.

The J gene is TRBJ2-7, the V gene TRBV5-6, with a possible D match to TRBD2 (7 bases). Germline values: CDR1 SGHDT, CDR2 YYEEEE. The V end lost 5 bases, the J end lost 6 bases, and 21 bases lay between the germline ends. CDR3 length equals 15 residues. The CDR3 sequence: CASRESGTSMGEQYF. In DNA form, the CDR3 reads TGTGCCAGCAGGGAAAGCGGGACATCTATGGGCGAGCAGTACTTC.

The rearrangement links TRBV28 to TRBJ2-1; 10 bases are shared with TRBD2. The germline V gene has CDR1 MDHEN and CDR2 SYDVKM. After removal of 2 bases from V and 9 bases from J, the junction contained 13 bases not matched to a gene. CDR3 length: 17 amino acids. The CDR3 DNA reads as TGTGCCAGCAGTTTACCTCTCATCTTCAGCGGGAGGGTTGAGCAGTTCTTC. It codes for CASSLPLIFSGRVEQFF.

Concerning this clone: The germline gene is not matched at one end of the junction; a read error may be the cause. The CDR3 protein is CSSSFEFSYNEQFF. The CDR3 DNA sequence: TGTTCCAGCAGCTTTGAGTTCTCCTACAATGAGCAGTTCTTC. The chain recombines TRBV7-9 with TRBJ2-1; D ambiguous. CDR3 size: 14 residues. Germline CDR1 reads SEHNR; CDR2 reads FQNEAQ (reference sequence).

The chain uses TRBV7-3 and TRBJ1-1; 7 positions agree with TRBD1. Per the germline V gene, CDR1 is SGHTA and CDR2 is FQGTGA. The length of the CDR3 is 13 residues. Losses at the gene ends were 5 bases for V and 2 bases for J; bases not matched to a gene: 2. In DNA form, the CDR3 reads TGTGCCAGCAGCAGGGACAGTAACACTGAAGCTTTCTTT. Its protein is CASSRDSNTEAFF. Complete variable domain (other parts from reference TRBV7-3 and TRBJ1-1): GAGVSQTPSNKVTEKGKYVELRCDPISGHTALYWYRQSLGQGPEFLIYFQGTGAADDSGLPNDRFFAVRPEGSVSTLKIQRTERGDSAVYLCASSRDSNTEAFFGQGTRLTVV.